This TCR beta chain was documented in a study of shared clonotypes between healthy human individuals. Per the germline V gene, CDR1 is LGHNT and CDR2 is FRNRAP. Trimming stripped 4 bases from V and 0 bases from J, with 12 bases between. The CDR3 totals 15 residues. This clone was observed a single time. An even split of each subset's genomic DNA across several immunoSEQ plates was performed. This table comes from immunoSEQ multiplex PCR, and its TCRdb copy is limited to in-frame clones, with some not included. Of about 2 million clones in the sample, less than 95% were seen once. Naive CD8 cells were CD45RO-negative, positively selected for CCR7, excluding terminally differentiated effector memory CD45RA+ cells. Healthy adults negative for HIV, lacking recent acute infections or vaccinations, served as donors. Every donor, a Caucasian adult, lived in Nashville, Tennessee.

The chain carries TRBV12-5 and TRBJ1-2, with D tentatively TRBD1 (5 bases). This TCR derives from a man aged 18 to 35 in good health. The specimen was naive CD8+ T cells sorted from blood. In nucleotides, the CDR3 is TGTGCTAGTGGTTCAGGGATTGGGGCTAACTATGGCTACACCTTC. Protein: CASGSGIGANYGYTF.